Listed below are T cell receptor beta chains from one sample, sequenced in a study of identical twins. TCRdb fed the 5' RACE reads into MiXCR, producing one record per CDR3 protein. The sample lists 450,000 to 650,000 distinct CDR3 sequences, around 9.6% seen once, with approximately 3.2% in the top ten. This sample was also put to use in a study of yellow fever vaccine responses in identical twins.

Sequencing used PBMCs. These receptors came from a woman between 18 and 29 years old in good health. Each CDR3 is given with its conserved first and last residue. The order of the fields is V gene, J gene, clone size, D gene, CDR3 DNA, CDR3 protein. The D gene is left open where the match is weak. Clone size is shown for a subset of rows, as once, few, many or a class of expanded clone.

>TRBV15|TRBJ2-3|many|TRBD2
TGTGCCACCAGCAGCCTAGCGGGGACTGATACGCAGTATTTT
CATSSLAGTDTQYF
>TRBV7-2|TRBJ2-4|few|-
TGTGCCAGCAGCTTAGCGGGGGGCCTGGGAAACATTCAGTACTTC
CASSLAGGLGNIQYF
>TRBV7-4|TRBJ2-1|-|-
TGTGCCAGCAGCCCCCCCAGCGCTGGAGCCTACAATGAGCAGTTCTTC
CASSPPSAGAYNEQFF
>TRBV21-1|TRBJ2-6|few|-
TGTGCCACCCGTCGTAACTTACCGCAACCGAAAACTGGGGCCAACGTCCTGACTTTC
CATRRNLPQPKTGANVLTF
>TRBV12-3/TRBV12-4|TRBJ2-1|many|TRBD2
TGTGCCAGCAATCCGGGGGGGTCATACAATGAGCAGTTCTTC
CASNPGGSYNEQFF
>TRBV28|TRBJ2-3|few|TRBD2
TGTGCCAGCAGTTTTAGCGGGACTACTTCCGATACGCAGTATTTT
CASSFSGTTSDTQYF
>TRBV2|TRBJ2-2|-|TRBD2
TGTGCCAGCAGACGGGGGGACACCGGGGAGCTGTTTTTT
CASRRGDTGELFF
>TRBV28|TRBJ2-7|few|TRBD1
TGTGCCAGCAGTTCCTTGGGACAGATAGCCTACGAGCAGTACTTC
CASSSLGQIAYEQYF
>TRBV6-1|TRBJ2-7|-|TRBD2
TGTGCCAGCAGTGAGGGGAACCCAGGGCTAGCGGCCTACGAGCAGTACTTC
CASSEGNPGLAAYEQYF
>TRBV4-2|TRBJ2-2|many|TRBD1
TGTGCCAGCAGCCAAGAAAGGGACAGGGCGATCGGGGAGCTGTTTTTT
CASSQERDRAIGELFF
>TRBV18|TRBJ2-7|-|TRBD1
TGTGCCAGCTCACCAAAGGGACAGACCTACGAGCAGTACTTC
CASSPKGQTYEQYF
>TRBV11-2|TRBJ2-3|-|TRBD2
TGTGCCAGCAGCTCGAGCCCCACTAGCGGGGGGCGGCTAGATACGCAGTATTTT
CASSSSPTSGGRLDTQYF
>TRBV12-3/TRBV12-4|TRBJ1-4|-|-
TGTGCCAGCAGTAACGTCCCGGCCTCTAATGAAAAACTGTTTTTT
CASSNVPASNEKLFF
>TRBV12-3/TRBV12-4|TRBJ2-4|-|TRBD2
TGTGCCAGCAGTCCTCGGACTAGCGGGGAGCACATTCAGTACTTC
CASSPRTSGEHIQYF
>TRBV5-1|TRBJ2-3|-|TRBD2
TGCGCCAGTCATAGCGGGGGGGCCACAGATACGCAGTATTTT
CASHSGGATDTQYF
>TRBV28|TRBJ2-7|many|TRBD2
TGTGCCAGCTCCTTGGGCACTAGCGGGAACTACGAGCAGTACTTC
CASSLGTSGNYEQYF
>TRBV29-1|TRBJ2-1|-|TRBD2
TGCAGCGTTGAAATAGTAGCGGGAAATGAGCAGTTCTTC
CSVEIVAGNEQFF
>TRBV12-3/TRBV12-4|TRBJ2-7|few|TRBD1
TGTGCCAGCAGTTTAGTACAGGGGGGAGGATACGAGCAGTACTTC
CASSLVQGGGYEQYF
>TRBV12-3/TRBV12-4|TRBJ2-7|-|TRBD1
TGTGCCAGCAGCCACGATACAGGGGACGAGCAGTACTTC
CASSHDTGDEQYF
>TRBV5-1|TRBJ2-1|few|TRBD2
TGCGCCAGCAGCTTTTCCGGGACTAGCGGCAAAAGCTCCTACAATGAGCAGTTCTTC
CASSFSGTSGKSSYNEQFF
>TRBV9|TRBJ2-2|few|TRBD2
TGTGCCAGCAGCGTAGGCTCTAGCGGGAGGTCCGGGGAGCTGTTTTTT
CASSVGSSGRSGELFF
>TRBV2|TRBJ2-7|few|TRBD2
TGTGCCAGCAGTGAAGCTCGTTCACTAGCGGGGCCCGAGCAGTACTTC
CASSEARSLAGPEQYF
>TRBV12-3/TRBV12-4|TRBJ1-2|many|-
TGTGCCAGCAGTCGCAGGACACAGAACTATGGCTACACCTTC
CASSRRTQNYGYTF
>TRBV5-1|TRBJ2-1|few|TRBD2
TGCGCCAGCACTGTCACCGGGACTAGCGGCCTCCGGCAGTTCTTC
CASTVTGTSGLRQFF
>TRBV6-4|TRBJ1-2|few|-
TGTGCCAGCAGTGACCCAGGGTTACGGTATGGCTACACCTTC
CASSDPGLRYGYTF
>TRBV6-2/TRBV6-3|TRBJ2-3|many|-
TGTGCCAGCAGTTTGGGGAGCGGCAATACGCAGTATTTT
CASSLGSGNTQYF
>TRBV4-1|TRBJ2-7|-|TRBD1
TGCGCCAGCAGCCAAGACCCCGGGACAGACTACGAGCAGTACTTC
CASSQDPGTDYEQYF
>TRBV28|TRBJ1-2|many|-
TGTGCCAGCAGGAACCTCAGGGGAGGCGTCTATGGCTACACCTTC
CASRNLRGGVYGYTF
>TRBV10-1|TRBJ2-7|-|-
TGCGCCAGCAGTAAGGGGCTTGAGGCCTACGAGCAGTACTTC
CASSKGLEAYEQYF
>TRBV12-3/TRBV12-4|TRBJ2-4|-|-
TGTGCCAGCAGCTCTCGTCCCCGCGGCATTCAGTACTTC
CASSSRPRGIQYF
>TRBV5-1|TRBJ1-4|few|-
TGCGCCAGCAGCGCCGGGGGCGGCAGTGAAAAACTGTTTTTT
CASSAGGGSEKLFF
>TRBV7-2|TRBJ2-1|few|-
TGTGCCAGCAGCCCATTCGCTTCCCATCCATTCTACAATGAGCAGTTCTTC
CASSPFASHPFYNEQFF
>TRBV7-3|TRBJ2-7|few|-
TGTGCCAGCAGCTTAACACCCACCTACGAGCAGTACTTC
CASSLTPTYEQYF
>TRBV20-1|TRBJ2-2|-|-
TGCAGTGCTTTAGACCCTATCCAAGCCGGGGAGCTGTTTTTT
CSALDPIQAGELFF
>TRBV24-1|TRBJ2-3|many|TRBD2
TGTGCCACCACTGCGGGAGGAAGAGCGGATACGCAGTATTTT
CATTAGGRADTQYF
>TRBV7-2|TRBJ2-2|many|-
TGTGCCAGCAGCTTCAGGGGGGCGAACACCGGGGAGCTGTTTTTT
CASSFRGANTGELFF
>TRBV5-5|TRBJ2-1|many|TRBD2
TGTGCCAGCAGCTTGCTCAGCGGGGGATACAATGAGCAGTTCTTC
CASSLLSGGYNEQFF
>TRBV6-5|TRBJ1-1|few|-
TGTGCCAGCATGGCGAACACTGAAGCTTTCTTT
CASMANTEAFF
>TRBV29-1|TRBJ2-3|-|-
TGCAGCGTAGGGGGGGACACAGATACGCAGTATTTT
CSVGGDTDTQYF
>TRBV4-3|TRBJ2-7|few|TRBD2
TGCGCCAGCAGCCAAGATCGAGCTAGCGGCTACGAGCAGTACTTC
CASSQDRASGYEQYF
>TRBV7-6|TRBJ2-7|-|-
TGTGCCAGCAGCAAGGATTCTTTCGACGAGCAGTACTTC
CASSKDSFDEQYF